This entry lists 10 T cell receptor beta chains sequenced from one sample in a study of T-cell reconstitution after alpha-beta-depleted transplantation in children. Unique molecular identifiers were incorporated when the TCRbeta library was constructed. MiXCR, applied by TCRdb to the PCR reads, yields one record per CDR3 protein. Of some 300,000 distinct CDR3 sequences in the sample, 10% were seen once. The starting material was PBMCs, obtained before TCRalphabeta/CD19-depleted stem cell transplant. All receptors derive from a boy in the first two years of life with acute myeloid leukemia, due to receive a stem cell transplant.

This clonotype was recorded many times. The chain has TRBV20-1 and TRBJ2-3, with TRBD1 matching 8 bases. This CDR3 comprises 14 residues. J lost 3 bases, V lost 0 bases, and 2 bases had no gene match. Germline CDR1 reads DFQATT; CDR2 reads SNEGSKA (reference sequence). For the CDR3, the DNA is TGCAGTGCTAGAGATGGACAGGGAACAGATACGCAGTATTTT. Translating gives CSARDGQGTDTQYF.

This clonotype was recorded many times. V gene TRBV10-2 combines with J gene TRBJ2-7; 8 bases are shared with TRBD1. The CDR3 has 12 amino acids. Germline V gene sequence: CDR1 WSHSY, CDR2 SAAADI. Trimming at V came to 9 bases and at J to 5 bases, leaving 6 bases not matched to a gene. The CDR3 nucleotides read TGCGCCAGTAAACAGGGGGGCAACGAGCAGTACTTC. This sequence encodes CASKQGGNEQYF.

This clonotype was counted only a few times. The rearrangement uses TRBV2 and TRBJ2-7; 10 bases match TRBD2. CDR1 and CDR2 from the germline V gene are SNHLY and FYNNEI. The CDR3 totals 18 residues. With 10 bases clipped from V and 2 bases from J, the junction kept 20 bases outside the gene matches. The CDR3 nucleotides read TGTGCCATCTGTTTAACCAGCGGGGGGGGAAAGGGCGCCTACGAGCAGTACTTC. Protein product: CAICLTSGGGKGAYEQYF.

There are many counts of this clonotype. This sequence joins TRBV4-1 and TRBJ2-7; maybe TRBD1 (5 bases). CDR1 and CDR2 from the germline V gene are MGHRA and YSYEKL. This CDR3 spans 14 amino acids. V shed 0 bases and J shed 3 bases, with 9 bases lying between them. The CDR3 bases are TGCGCCAGCAGCCAAGATATACAGGTCTACGAGCAGTACTTC. Its protein is CASSQDIQVYEQYF.

The gene calls are TRBV4-2 and TRBJ1-1; no definite D call. Germline CDR1 is LGHNA and CDR2 is YNFKEQ. CDR3 length: 15 amino acids. V lost 0 bases, J lost 6 bases, and 14 bases lay in between. CDR3 in DNA: TGTGCCAGCAGCCAAGAAGGAGGGTCAACCCCTGAAGCTTTCTTT. It translates to CASSQEGGSTPEAFF.

This clonotype was seen ten or more times. The gene calls are TRBV12-3 or TRBV12-4 and TRBJ2-2; D call uncertain. V lost 2 bases, J lost 1 base, and 5 bases lay in between. The CDR3 is made up of 14 amino acids. DNA of the CDR3: TGTGCCAGCAGTTTATCACAGAACACCGGGGAGCTGTTTTTT. Translating gives CASSLSQNTGELFF.

This clonotype was seen many times. The chain combines TRBV5-1 with TRBJ2-1, with D possibly TRBD2 on 5 matching bases. CDR1 and CDR2 from the germline V gene are SGHRS and YFSETQ. The CDR3 extends over 15 amino acids. The germline V and J ends were trimmed by 4 bases and 2 bases, with 13 bases remaining between them. The CDR3 spells CASSPIAIPYNEQFF. DNA for the CDR3: TGCGCCAGCAGCCCAATAGCGATCCCCTACAATGAGCAGTTCTTC.

This clonotype was picked up many times. The chain has TRBV29-1 and TRBJ1-4; no firm D call. CDR3 length: 11 amino acids. The germline gives CDR1 SQVTM, CDR2 ANQGSEA. The germline V and J ends were trimmed by 3 bases and 5 bases, with 4 bases remaining between them. The CDR3 DNA sequence: TGCAGCGTTGAGGGCAATGAAAAACTGTTTTTT. It encodes CSVEGNEKLFF.

This clonotype was counted only a few times. This rearrangement joins TRBV18 to TRBJ2-3; D perhaps matches TRBD1 (6 bases). The germline V and J ends were trimmed by 6 bases and 6 bases, with 22 bases remaining between them. The CDR3 length is 16 residues. CDR1 and CDR2 from the germline V gene are KGHSH and LQKENI. Here the CDR3 reads CASSPNWSRGTDTQYF. The CDR3 DNA reads as TGTGCCAGCTCCCCCAACTGGTCGAGGGGGACGGATACGCAGTATTTT.

This clonotype was counted ten times or more. The rearrangement uses TRBV7-3 and TRBJ1-5; no firm D call. CDR3 size: 16 residues. Germline V gene lookup returns CDR1 SGHTA and CDR2 FQGTGA. Trimming pared 5 bases from V and 2 bases from J, leaving 16 bases between. This CDR3 is CASSPKLSAGNQPQHF. The CDR3, as DNA: TGTGCCAGCAGCCCAAAACTAAGTGCTGGCAATCAGCCCCAGCATTTT.